Listed below are T cell receptor beta chains from one sample, sequenced in a study of blood T cell repertoires in COVID-19. The assay was immunoSEQ multiplex PCR, and TCRdb's table has in-frame clones only and misses some. The repertoire holds about 50,000 clones, roughly 78% seen once, with 20% to 30% in the top ten. The sequenced sample was peripheral blood. These receptors all stem from a man between 70 and 80 years old with acute or convalescent COVID-19. The CDR3 runs from the conserved cysteine through the conserved F or W. Each record gives: clone size, J gene, V gene, D gene, CDR3 DNA, CDR3 protein. D genes are given only for firm matches. Size is stated for part of the rows, as once, few or many counts, or as a class when the clone is expanded.

-,TRBJ2-3,TRBV24-1,TRBD2,TGTGCCACCAGTGATTCGACTAGCGGGAACGCAGATACGCAGTATTTT,CATSDSTSGNADTQYF
-,TRBJ1-4,TRBV6-5,TRBD1,TGTGCCAGCAGTTATGAGGGGGCTAATAATGAAAAACTGTTTTTT,CASSYEGANNEKLFF
-,TRBJ1-5,TRBV3-1/TRBV3-2,-,TGTGCCAGCAGCCATGGGTTCGGGGGGGCCAGCAATCAGCCCCAGCATTTT,CASSHGFGGASNQPQHF
-,TRBJ2-1,TRBV27,-,TGTGCCAGCAGCCCGGGACTCAATGAGCAGTTCTTC,CASSPGLNEQFF
few,TRBJ2-1,TRBV28,TRBD2,TGTGCCAGCAGTTCGACTAGCGGGACTCACAATGAGCAGTTCTTC,CASSSTSGTHNEQFF
-,TRBJ2-6,TRBV5-1,-,TGCGCCAGCAGTGAGTCTGGGGCCAACGTCCTGACTTTC,CASSESGANVLTF
few,TRBJ2-5,TRBV5-1,TRBD2,TGCGCCAGCAGCGCGGGGACTAGCGGGGAGACCCAGTACTTC,CASSAGTSGETQYF
-,TRBJ2-5,TRBV30,-,TGTGCCTGGAGTCCCGGGCAAGAGACCCAGTACTTC,CAWSPGQETQYF
medium-sized,TRBJ2-5,TRBV5-8,-,TGTGCCAGCAGCTCCCGGGTAGGGCTCAGGGCCCAGTACTTC,CASSSRVGLRAQYF
-,TRBJ2-5,TRBV18,TRBD2,TGTGCCAGCTCACCAGGACTAGGCGAGGAGACCCAGTACTTC,CASSPGLGEETQYF
-,TRBJ2-7,TRBV9,TRBD2,TGTGCCAGCAGCGTAGCGGGAGGGTCCAACTACGAGCAGTACTTC,CASSVAGGSNYEQYF
-,TRBJ2-2,TRBV7-2,-,TGTGCCAGCAGCTTATTTGCGGCTGGCGGGGAGCTGTTTTTT,CASSLFAAGGELFF
-,TRBJ2-6,TRBV7-2,-,TGTGCCAGCAGCCCGGACAGCGCTGGTTTCTCTGGGGCCAACGTCCTGACTTTC,CASSPDSAGFSGANVLTF
-,TRBJ2-5,TRBV9,-,TGTGCCAGCAGCGTACTAGTGAGGGGGGAGACCCAGTACTTC,CASSVLVRGETQYF
-,TRBJ2-1,TRBV6-1,TRBD2,TGTGCCAGCAGTGACCAGGGGACTAGTTTCGGCAATGAGCAGTTCTTC,CASSDQGTSFGNEQFF
-,TRBJ1-1,TRBV29-1,-,TGCAGCGCTGGAGGAGGGCCGGCTGAAGCTTTCTTT,CSAGGGPAEAFF
-,TRBJ2-7,TRBV5-8,TRBD2,TGTGCCAGCTGGACTAGCGGGAGTCAAGAGCAGTACTTC,CASWTSGSQEQYF
-,TRBJ2-7,TRBV10-3,-,TGTGCCATCACTCTCGATCAGGAAGTGCAGTACTTC,CAITLDQEVQYF
-,TRBJ2-5,TRBV5-4,TRBD1,TGTGCCAGCAGCTCCGACAGGGGAGAGACCCAGTACTTC,CASSSDRGETQYF
-,TRBJ2-5,TRBV6-1,TRBD2,TGTGCCAGCAGTGCCGGGACTAGCGGGAGTGCGGCGGAGACCCAGTACTTC,CASSAGTSGSAAETQYF
few,TRBJ2-1,TRBV24-1,TRBD2,TGTGCCACCAGTGATTTTGCGGGGGGGGCAAATGAGCAGTTCTTC,CATSDFAGGANEQFF
-,TRBJ1-3,TRBV14,-,TGTGCCAGCAGCCAACAGGTCGTCTCTGGAAACACCATATATTTT,CASSQQVVSGNTIYF
-,TRBJ2-2,TRBV7-2,TRBD2,TGTGCCAGCAGCCCTCTCCGACTAGCGGGAGGGCGGACCGGGGAGCTGTTTTTT,CASSPLRLAGGRTGELFF
-,TRBJ1-2,TRBV12-5,-,TGTGCTAGTGGTTTGGTAATTGGGGGCAACTATGGCTACACCTTC,CASGLVIGGNYGYTF
-,TRBJ2-1,TRBV6-5,-,TGTGCCAGCAGTTACTCGCCTGCGGGACGGGATGAGCAGTTCTTC,CASSYSPAGRDEQFF
-,TRBJ2-7,TRBV7-2,TRBD2,TGTGCCAGCAGCCCTAGCGGGGGGCCCGCCTACGAGCAGTACTTC,CASSPSGGPAYEQYF
-,TRBJ2-3,TRBV18,TRBD2,TGTGCCAGCTCACCACCCGGCGGGGGGACCGGGGATACGCAGTATTTT,CASSPPGGGTGDTQYF
-,TRBJ2-7,TRBV5-1,TRBD2,TGCGCCAGCAGCCAACTAGCGGAAGAGGGGGAGCAGTACTTC,CASSQLAEEGEQYF
-,TRBJ1-2,TRBV5-1,TRBD1,TGCGCCAGCAGCACTCAGGGGGCGGTAGACTATGGCTACACCTTC,CASSTQGAVDYGYTF
-,TRBJ2-3,TRBV7-9,TRBD1,TGTGCCAGCACCAATGACATGCCCGGGACAGGCACAGATACGCAGTATTTT,CASTNDMPGTGTDTQYF
few,TRBJ1-2,TRBV28,TRBD1,TGTGCCAGTTTTACAGGGGGTTATGGCTACACCTTC,CASFTGGYGYTF
-,TRBJ2-3,TRBV21-1,-,TGTGCCAGCAGCAAAGTGGTACTAGCGGGAAGCACAGATACGCAGTATTTT,CASSKVVLAGSTDTQYF
-,TRBJ1-6,TRBV4-1,-,TGCGCCAGCAGCCAAGATGGGGCAACATTTAATAATTCACCCCTCCACTTT,CASSQDGATFNNSPLHF
-,TRBJ2-3,TRBV11-3,TRBD2,TGTGCCAGCAGCCGGACTAGCGGGGGAGATACGCAGTATTTT,CASSRTSGGDTQYF
-,TRBJ2-1,TRBV7-2,TRBD2,TGTGCCAGCAGCCTGGGCCTAGCGGGGTACAATGAGCAGTTCTTC,CASSLGLAGYNEQFF
-,TRBJ2-3,TRBV7-9,TRBD2,TGTGCCAGCAGAAGACTAGCTGACACAGATACGCAGTATTTT,CASRRLADTDTQYF
-,TRBJ1-2,TRBV11-2,-,TGTGCCAGCAGCTTTAGCCAGGGCGACTATGGCTACACCTTC,CASSFSQGDYGYTF
-,TRBJ1-3,TRBV11-2,-,TGTGCCAGCAGCGACAGTAAGACAGGTTCCGGAAACACCATATATTTT,CASSDSKTGSGNTIYF
-,TRBJ2-3,TRBV11-3,-,TGTGCCAGCAGCTATGGAGATCCCGCTGCCACGCAGTATTTT,CASSYGDPAATQYF
-,TRBJ2-1,TRBV15,TRBD2,TGTGCCACCAGCCTTGGGGTGTCGAGCGGGGGCTACGCGCATGAGCAGTTCTTC,CATSLGVSSGGYAHEQFF
-,TRBJ2-7,TRBV19,-,TGTGCCAGTAGCACCCCGGGACACTCTAGGGAGCAGTACTTC,CASSTPGHSREQYF
-,TRBJ2-3,TRBV6-5,TRBD1,TGTGCCAGCAGCCGGGACAGGGGTGCCACAGATACGCAGTATTTT,CASSRDRGATDTQYF
-,TRBJ1-3,TRBV5-1,-,TGCGCCAGCAGAGAGAGTCGAGGAAACACCATATATTTT,CASRESRGNTIYF
-,TRBJ2-7,TRBV10-1,-,TGCGCCAGCAGTGAGGCAGGGAAGGGCGAGCAGTACTTC,CASSEAGKGEQYF
-,TRBJ1-6,TRBV28,-,TGTGCCAGCAGGGGCGGGGCGGTACGTTCACCCCTCCACTTT,CASRGGAVRSPLHF
-,TRBJ1-3,TRBV12-3/TRBV12-4,-,TGTGCCAGCAGCTTACTGGGAAACACCATATATTTT,CASSLLGNTIYF
few,TRBJ1-5,TRBV27,-,-,CASSSSGNQPQHF
-,TRBJ1-1,TRBV9,-,TGTGCCAGCAGTCCTACCGTGGACACTGAAGCTTTCTTT,CASSPTVDTEAFF
-,TRBJ1-5,TRBV2,TRBD1,TGTGCCAGCAGTGAGGTTCGACAGGGTGGTCAGCCCCAGCATTTT,CASSEVRQGGQPQHF
-,TRBJ2-4,TRBV15,-,TGTGCCACCAGCAGAGATTCGCCACAGCACTGGAGAGACAGAGCCAAAAACATTCAGTACTTC,CATSRDSPQHWRDRAKNIQYF
-,TRBJ1-4,TRBV18,-,TGTGCCAGCTCGTATTCGACTATCCCGGGTCGGGCTAATGAAAAACTGTTTTTT,CASSYSTIPGRANEKLFF
-,TRBJ1-2,TRBV7-8,-,TGTGCCAGCAGCTTAGTTAGGCCGGGAACTAACTATGGCTACACCTTC,CASSLVRPGTNYGYTF
-,TRBJ2-4,TRBV5-5,TRBD1,TGTGCCAGCAGCTTTCAGGGGGTTGGAAACATTCAGTACTTC,CASSFQGVGNIQYF
-,TRBJ1-1,TRBV5-1,TRBD1,TGCGCCAGCAGCTTGGGACAGGGAATGAACACTGAAGCTTTCTTT,CASSLGQGMNTEAFF
-,TRBJ1-5,TRBV28,TRBD1,TGTGCCAGCAGAGCTGCCGGGACAGGATATGTAAATAGCAATCAGCCCCAGCATTTT,CASRAAGTGYVNSNQPQHF